Below, 27 T cell receptor beta chains from the same sample are listed, as sequenced in a study of T cell repertoires in cytomegalovirus infection. MiXCR, run by TCRdb on the reads, gives a single entry per CDR3 protein. The table lists 900,000 to 950,000 distinct CDR3 sequences, roughly 30% of them singletons. What these receptors recognize is not known. Sequenced here: cultured CD8+ T cells from PBMCs, sampled from culture after CMV antigen stimulation. Every receptor here comes from a human donor in good health (CMV status not recorded). Some clones in this sample may be carry-over from other donors' samples.

The chain links TRBV29-1 to TRBJ1-1, with D perhaps TRBD1 (6 bases). Germline CDR1 SQVTM, CDR2 ANQGSEA. The CDR3 is 12 amino acids. V was trimmed by 3 bases and J by 8 bases, leaving 13 bases between them. CDR3 sequence: CSVDGRGGEAFF. The CDR3 region has the DNA TGCAGCGTTGATGGGAGGGGGGGAGAAGCTTTCTTT.

This chain uses TRBV27 with TRBJ2-3, with D unresolved. With 7 bases removed from V and 5 bases from J, the gap between germline ends came to 13 bases. Germline V gives CDR1 MNHEY, CDR2 SMNVEV (reference sequence). The CDR3 is 13 amino acids. CDR3 DNA: TGTGCCAGCAATTGGGGTGGCGGAGATACGCAGTATTTT. Translation gives CASNWGGGDTQYF.

This clonotype was seen many times. J is TRBJ2-3 and V is TRBV7-2, with 9 bases fitting TRBD2. The junction had 4 bases not matched to a gene; V was cut back by 1 base and J by 2 bases. In germline, CDR1 is SGHTA, CDR2 FQGNSA. The CDR3 is made up of 16 amino acids. CDR3 DNA sequence: TGTGCCAGCAGCTTAGTACTAGCGGGCTTCACAGATACGCAGTATTTT. The encoded protein is CASSLVLAGFTDTQYF.

Only a few counts were recorded for this clonotype. The genes are TRBV6-2 or TRBV6-3 and TRBJ2-7; D uncertain. The CDR3 has 12 amino acids. Trimming stripped 6 bases from V and 5 bases from J, with 11 bases between. Germline assignment: CDR1 MNHEY and CDR2 SVGEGT. CDR3 residues: CASRTPNHEQYF. Written as DNA, the CDR3 is TGTGCCAGCAGAACACCAAACCACGAGCAGTACTTC.

This clonotype occurred a few times. This rearrangement joins TRBV7-9 to TRBJ2-7; possible D gene TRBD2, 6 bases. CDR3 length: 13 amino acids. Trimming removed 2 bases from V and 5 bases from J, with 10 bases in between. Germline assignment: CDR1 SEHNR and CDR2 FQNEAQ (reference sequence). The CDR3 nucleotides are TGTGCCAGCAGCTTACGGGGGAACCACGAGCAGTACTTC. Encoded protein: CASSLRGNHEQYF.

This clonotype was counted between two and nine times. The CDR3 region has the DNA TGTGCCAGCAGCTTACGGTTCTCATATTTGACGGACGATGCTAACTATGGCTACACCTTC. Protein sequence: CASSLRFSYLTDDANYGYTF. The genes are TRBV13 and TRBJ1-2; D is undetermined. The ends were cut back, 2 bases at V and 0 bases at J, with 25 bases in the middle. Germline V gives CDR1 PRHDT, CDR2 FYEKMQ (reference sequence). This CDR3 is built from 20 residues.

This clonotype has at least ten counts. The V and J genes are TRBV7-6 and TRBJ2-5; a possible D gene is TRBD1 (6 bases). Trimming took 4 bases from V and 1 from J, leaving 25 bases between them. The CDR3 contains 19 residues. Germline lookup yields CDR1 SGHVS and CDR2 FNYEAQ. This CDR3 reads CASSSRPAPVGQRQETQYF. The CDR3 DNA reads as TGTGCCAGCAGCTCGAGACCTGCCCCGGTCGGACAGCGCCAAGAGACCCAGTACTTC.

This clonotype has only one observation. This may stem from a read error, because a much larger clone lies one nucleotide away. The chain has TRBV7-8 and TRBJ2-1; TRBD2 is a possible D gene (5 bases). Germline V gene data show CDR1 as SGHVS and CDR2 as FQNEAQ. The CDR3 contains 16 residues. CDR3 in DNA: TGTGTCAGCAGCTTAAGCGTGGAGGATCAAGGCAATGAGCAGTTCTTC. This sequence encodes CVSSLSVEDQGNEQFF.

This chain joins TRBV27 and TRBJ2-5, with D hard to call. Germline V gives CDR1 MNHEY, CDR2 SMNVEV (reference sequence). The CDR3 covers 14 residues. V lost 5 bases, J lost 2 bases, and 12 bases lay in between. In DNA form, the CDR3 reads TGTGCCAGCAGTCCGTCGAGGTGGCAAGAGACCCAGTACTTC. It is translated as CASSPSRWQETQYF.

The chain links TRBV2 to TRBJ1-1; 7 bases are a match to TRBD1. CDR3 length: 15 residues. The junction had 10 bases not matched to a gene; V was cut back by 6 bases and J by 3 bases. Germline V gives CDR1 SNHLY, CDR2 FYNNEI. The CDR3 protein is CASSGTEPTDTEAFF. DNA of the CDR3: TGTGCCAGCAGCGGGACAGAACCCACGGACACTGAAGCTTTCTTT.

The V call is TRBV29-1, the J call TRBJ2-7, with D possibly being TRBD2 (5 bases). The germline gives CDR1 SQVTM, CDR2 ANQGSEA. This CDR3 contains 12 residues. The V end lost 6 bases, the J end lost 9 bases, and 18 bases lay between the germline ends. The CDR3 loop reads CSVPAGPEGQYV. DNA for the CDR3: TGCAGCGTCCCGGCGGGTCCCGAGGGGCAGTACGTC.

This clonotype appeared a few times. The genes are TRBV7-6 and TRBJ2-7, with TRBD2 matching 8 bases. Germline CDR1 is SGHVS and CDR2 is FNYEAQ. V was pared by 1 base and J by 4 bases, with 3 bases of the junction left unmatched. CDR3 length: 14 amino acids. CDR3 loop: CASSLDGGGYEQYF. As DNA, the CDR3 is TGTGCCAGCAGCTTAGACGGGGGGGGGTACGAGCAGTACTTC.

This clonotype was observed a single time. CDR3 region: CASLPLDRVSYNEQFF. The DNA of the CDR3 is TGTGCCAGCCTACCTTTGGACAGGGTTTCCTACAATGAGCAGTTCTTC. The chain is built from TRBV27 and TRBJ2-1; 8 bases agree with TRBD1. Germline CDR1 is MNHEY and CDR2 is SMNVEV (reference sequence). Trimming at V came to 8 bases and at J to 1 base, leaving 10 bases not matched to a gene. The CDR3 has 16 residues.

This clonotype has just a few counts. The rearrangement uses TRBV14 and TRBJ1-3; the match to TRBD1 covers 9 bases. V gave up 4 bases and J gave up 0 bases; unmatched junction bases: 10. Germline values: CDR1 SGHDN, CDR2 FVKESK. This CDR3 contains 18 residues. The CDR3 loop reads CASSPFGGQGASGNTIYF. Here the CDR3 DNA reads TGTGCCAGCAGCCCGTTTGGGGGACAGGGTGCCTCTGGAAACACCATATATTTT.

The V and J genes are TRBV6-2 or TRBV6-3 and TRBJ1-5; possibly TRBD1 for D (5 bases). The CDR3 is made up of 16 amino acids. V was trimmed by 2 bases and J by 0 bases, leaving 11 bases between them. The germline V gene encodes CDR1 MNHEY and CDR2 SVGEGT. The DNA for the CDR3 is TGTGCCAGCAGTTACGGGGCAGCTTATAGCAATCAGCCCCAGCATTTT. It yields the protein CASSYGAAYSNQPQHF.

Many counts were recorded for this clonotype. This sequence joins TRBV7-6 and TRBJ2-7, with TRBD2 as a possible D gene (5 bases). Looked up from germline, CDR1 is SGHVS and CDR2 is FNYEAQ. Trimming pared 8 bases from V and 1 base from J, leaving 12 bases between. The CDR3 is made up of 13 amino acids. The DNA for the CDR3 is TGTGCCAGCGCAGGAGGAGTATCCTACGAGCAGTACTTC. Protein sequence: CASAGGVSYEQYF.

The chain has TRBV27 and TRBJ1-2; 7 bases line up with TRBD1. Germline CDR1 reads MNHEY; CDR2 reads SMNVEV (reference sequence). CDR3 length equals 14 residues. The J segment lost 7 bases and the V segment lost 5 bases, leaving 10 bases of the junction unmatched. As DNA, the CDR3 is TGTGCCAGCAGTCCCTCGGACAGGACCTCTGGCTACACCTTC. Protein product: CASSPSDRTSGYTF.

This clonotype was counted many times. This sequence joins TRBV7-2 and TRBJ2-7; the D gene is possibly TRBD2 (5 bases). Per the germline V gene, CDR1 is SGHTA and CDR2 is FQGNSA. The CDR3 totals 16 residues. V was cut by 5 bases and J by 0 bases, with 17 bases left in between. The CDR3 region has the DNA TGTGCCAGCAGCCTCTTTGGAGAGCGGAGCTCCTACGAGCAGTACTTC. Its protein is CASSLFGERSSYEQYF. The full variable domain, in which reference TRBV7-2 and TRBJ2-7 provide the parts outside the CDR3, is GAGVSQSPSNKVTEKGKDVELRCDPISGHTALYWYRQSLGQGLEFLIYFQGNSAPDKSGLPSDRFSAERTGGSVSTLTIQRTQQEDSAVYLCASSLFGERSSYEQYFGPGTRLTVT.

In this sample, this clonotype turned up a few times. V and J are TRBV29-1 and TRBJ2-3; D call uncertain. The CDR3 contains 15 residues. Trimming took off 5 bases at V and 2 bases at J, with 17 bases between the two ends. Germline CDR1 and CDR2: SQVTM and ANQGSEA. The CDR3 loop reads CSVSLPNPYTDTQYF. As DNA, the CDR3 is TGCAGCGTTTCACTACCGAATCCCTACACAGATACGCAGTATTTT.

This clonotype has only a few counts. At one of its ends the junction is not consistent with the germline gene, which may arise from a read error. The chain recombines TRBV19 with TRBJ1-2; D gene ambiguous. Germline CDR1 LNHDA, CDR2 SQIVND (reference sequence). This CDR3 is built from 11 residues. CDR3 region: CASTTGHPIHF. CDR3 bases: TGTGCCAGTACTACCGGCCACCCAATCCACTTC.

This clonotype turned up a few times. This chain uses TRBV12-3 or TRBV12-4 with TRBJ2-7; 11 bases align to TRBD1. V lost 5 bases and J lost 0; bases outside the gene matches: 9. The CDR3 is made up of 17 amino acids. The CDR3 protein is CASSGWTGGTGSYEQYF. In DNA form, the CDR3 reads TGTGCCAGCAGTGGATGGACAGGGGGCACGGGCTCCTACGAGCAGTACTTC.

The chain couples TRBV4-1 to TRBJ2-1; the match to TRBD1 covers 8 bases. J gave up 0 bases and V 3 bases, and 16 bases lay outside the gene matches. The germline gives CDR1 MGHRA, CDR2 YSYEKL. CDR3 size: 20 residues. The CDR3 nucleotides read TGCGCCAGCAGCCAGGGTCCCGGGACAGGTCCTTGGAGCTCCTACAATGAGCAGTTCTTC. It codes for CASSQGPGTGPWSSYNEQFF.

V usage is TRBV12-3 or TRBV12-4 and J usage is TRBJ2-3; possible D gene TRBD1, 6 bases. Trimming removed 5 bases from V and 7 bases from J, with 10 bases in between. This CDR3 spans 12 amino acids. The CDR3 reads CASSPRGNTQYF. The CDR3 DNA follows: TGTGCCAGCAGTCCCAGGGGAAATACGCAGTATTTT.

This chain joins TRBV5-6 and TRBJ1-1; TRBD1 is a possible D gene (6 bases). Trimming pared 4 bases from V and 1 base from J, leaving 23 bases between. CDR1 and CDR2 from the germline V gene are SGHDT and YYEEEE. The CDR3 contains 18 residues. CDR3 protein: CASSLFLDSPGSNTEAFF. CDR3 coding DNA: TGTGCCAGCAGCCTCTTCTTGGACAGCCCCGGGTCGAACACTGAAGCTTTCTTT.

This clonotype was detected only a few times. The gene calls are TRBV9 and TRBJ1-2; TRBD1 is a possible D gene (5 bases). V gave up 7 bases and J gave up 10 bases, with 23 bases separating them. Germline CDR1 is SGDLS and CDR2 is YYNGEE. The CDR3 is 14 residues long. The DNA of the CDR3 is TGTGCCAGCGCAAAAACCGAGACAGTCTTTGCCTACACCTTC. Protein: CASAKTETVFAYTF.

The chain joins TRBV10-3 to TRBJ2-5, with D unclear. Between the trimmed V and J ends, which lost 0 bases and 1 base, there was a span of 12 bases. Germline values: CDR1 ENHRY, CDR2 SYGVKD. This CDR3 contains 16 residues. CDR3 sequence: CAISESFSVPQETQYF. The CDR3 DNA reads as TGTGCCATCAGTGAGTCTTTTTCGGTCCCCCAAGAGACCCAGTACTTC.

This clonotype has more than one count but fewer than ten. V usage is TRBV27 and J usage is TRBJ2-3; perhaps TRBD2 as D (6 bases). V gave up 6 bases and J gave up 1 base, with 11 bases separating them. The germline gives CDR1 MNHEY, CDR2 SMNVEV (reference sequence). The CDR3 is 14 residues long. CDR3 sequence (DNA): TGTGCCAGCAGGACACTAGCCCGCACAGATACGCAGTATTTT. It translates to CASRTLARTDTQYF.